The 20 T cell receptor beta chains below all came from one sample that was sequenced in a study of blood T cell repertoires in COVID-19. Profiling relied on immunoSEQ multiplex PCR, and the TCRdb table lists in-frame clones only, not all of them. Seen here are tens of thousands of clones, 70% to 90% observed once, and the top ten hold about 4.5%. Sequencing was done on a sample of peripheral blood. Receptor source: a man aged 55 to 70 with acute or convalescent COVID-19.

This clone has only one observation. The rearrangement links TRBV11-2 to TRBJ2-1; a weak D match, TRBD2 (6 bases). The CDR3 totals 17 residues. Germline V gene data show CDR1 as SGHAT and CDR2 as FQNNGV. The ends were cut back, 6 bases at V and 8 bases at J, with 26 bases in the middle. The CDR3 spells CASSPGLGTAGGYEQFF. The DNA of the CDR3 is TGTGCCAGCAGTCCTGGCCTCGGGACGGCCGGGGGATATGAGCAGTTCTTC.

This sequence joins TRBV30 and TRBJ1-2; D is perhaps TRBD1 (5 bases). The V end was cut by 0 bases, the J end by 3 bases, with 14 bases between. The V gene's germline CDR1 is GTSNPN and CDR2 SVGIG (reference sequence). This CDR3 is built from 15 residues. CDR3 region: CAWSVDSLKDYGYTF. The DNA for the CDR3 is TGTGCCTGGAGTGTAGACAGCCTAAAGGACTATGGCTACACCTTC.

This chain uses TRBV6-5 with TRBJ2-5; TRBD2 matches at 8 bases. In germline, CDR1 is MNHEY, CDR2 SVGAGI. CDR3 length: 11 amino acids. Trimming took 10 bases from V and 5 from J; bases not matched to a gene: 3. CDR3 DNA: TGTGCCACCCGGGAGGGGGAGACCCAGTACTTC. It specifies CATREGETQYF.

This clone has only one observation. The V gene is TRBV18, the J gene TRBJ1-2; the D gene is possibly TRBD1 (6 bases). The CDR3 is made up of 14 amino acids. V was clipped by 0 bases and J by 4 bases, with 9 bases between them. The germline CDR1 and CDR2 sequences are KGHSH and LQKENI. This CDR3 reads CASSPPNRAYGYTF. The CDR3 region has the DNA TGTGCCAGCTCACCACCTAACAGGGCCTATGGCTACACCTTC. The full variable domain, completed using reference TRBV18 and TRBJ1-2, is NAGVMQNPRHLVRRRGQEARLRCSPMKGHSHVYWYRQLPEEGLKFMVYLQKENIIDESGMPKERFSAEFPKEGPSILRIQQVVRGDSAAYFCASSPPNRAYGYTFGSGTRLTVV.

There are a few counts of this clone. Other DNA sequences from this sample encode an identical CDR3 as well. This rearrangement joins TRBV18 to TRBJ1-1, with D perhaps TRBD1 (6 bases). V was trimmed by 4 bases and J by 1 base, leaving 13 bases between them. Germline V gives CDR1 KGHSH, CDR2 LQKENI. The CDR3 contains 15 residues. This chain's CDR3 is CASSQEQGKNTEAFF. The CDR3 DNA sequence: TGTGCCAGCTCACAAGAACAGGGAAAGAACACTGAAGCTTTCTTT.

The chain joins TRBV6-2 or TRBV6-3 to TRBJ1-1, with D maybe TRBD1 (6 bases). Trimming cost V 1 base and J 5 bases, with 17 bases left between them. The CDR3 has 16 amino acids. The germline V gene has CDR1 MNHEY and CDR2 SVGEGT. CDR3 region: CASSYFTGRVETEAFF. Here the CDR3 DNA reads TGTGCCAGCAGTTACTTTACAGGGAGGGTGGAAACTGAAGCTTTCTTT.

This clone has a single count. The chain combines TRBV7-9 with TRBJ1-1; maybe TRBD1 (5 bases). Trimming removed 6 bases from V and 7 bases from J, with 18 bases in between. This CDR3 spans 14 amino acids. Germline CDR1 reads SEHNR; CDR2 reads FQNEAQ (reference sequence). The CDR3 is CASRRTRESNEAFF. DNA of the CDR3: TGTGCCAGCAGACGGACAAGGGAAAGTAATGAAGCTTTCTTT. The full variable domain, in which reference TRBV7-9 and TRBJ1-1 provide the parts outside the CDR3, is DTGVSQNPRHKITKRGQNVTFRCDPISEHNRLYWYRQTLGQGPEFLTYFQNEAQLEKSRLLSDRFSAERPKGSFSTLEIQRTEQGDSAMYLCASRRTRESNEAFFGQGTRLTVV.

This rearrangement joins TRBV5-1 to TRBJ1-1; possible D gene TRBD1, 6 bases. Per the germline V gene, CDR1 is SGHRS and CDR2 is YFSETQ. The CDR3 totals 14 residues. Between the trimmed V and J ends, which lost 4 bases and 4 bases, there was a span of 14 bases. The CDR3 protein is CASSANRVGTEAFF. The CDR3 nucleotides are TGCGCCAGCAGCGCGAACAGGGTAGGCACTGAAGCTTTCTTT.

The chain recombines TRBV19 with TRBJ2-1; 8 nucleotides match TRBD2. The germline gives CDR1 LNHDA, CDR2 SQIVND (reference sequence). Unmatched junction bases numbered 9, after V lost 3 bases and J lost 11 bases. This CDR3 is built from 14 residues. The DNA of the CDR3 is TGTGCCAGTAGTATGAACGGGGGGGCTTATCAGCAGTTCTTC. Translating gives CASSMNGGAYQQFF.

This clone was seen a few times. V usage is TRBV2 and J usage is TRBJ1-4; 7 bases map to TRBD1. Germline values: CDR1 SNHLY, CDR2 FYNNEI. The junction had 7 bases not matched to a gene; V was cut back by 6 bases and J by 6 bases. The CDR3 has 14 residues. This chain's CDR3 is CASRARQGYEKLFF. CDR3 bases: TGTGCCAGCAGGGCTCGACAGGGATATGAAAAACTGTTTTTT.

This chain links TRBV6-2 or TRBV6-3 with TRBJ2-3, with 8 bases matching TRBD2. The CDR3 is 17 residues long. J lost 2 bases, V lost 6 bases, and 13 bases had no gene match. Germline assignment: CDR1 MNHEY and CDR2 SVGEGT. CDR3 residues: CASSPGLAGIFTDTQYF. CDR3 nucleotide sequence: TGTGCCAGCAGCCCCGGGTTAGCGGGGATCTTCACAGATACGCAGTATTTT.

CDR3 DNA: TGTGCCAGCAGACTGATCACAGGGATTGGCTACACCTTC. Amino acid sequence: CASRLITGIGYTF. The rearrangement uses TRBV5-4 and TRBJ1-2; D perhaps matches TRBD1 (6 bases). V lost 5 bases, J lost 7 bases, and 15 bases lay in between. The germline CDR1 and CDR2 sequences are SGHNT and YYREEE (reference sequence). The CDR3 totals 13 residues.

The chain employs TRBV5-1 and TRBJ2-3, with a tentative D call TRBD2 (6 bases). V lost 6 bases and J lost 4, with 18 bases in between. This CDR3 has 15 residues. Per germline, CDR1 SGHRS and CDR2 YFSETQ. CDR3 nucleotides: TGCGCCAGCACACAAGTTGGGGGGAGCCCAGATACGCAGTATTTT. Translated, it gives CASTQVGGSPDTQYF.

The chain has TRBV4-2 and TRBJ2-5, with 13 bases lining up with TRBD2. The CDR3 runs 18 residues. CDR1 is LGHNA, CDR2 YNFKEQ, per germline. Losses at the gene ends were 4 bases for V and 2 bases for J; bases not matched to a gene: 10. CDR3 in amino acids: CASSPGTSGVGGQETQYF. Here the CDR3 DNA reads TGTGCCAGCAGCCCCGGGACTAGCGGGGTGGGGGGACAAGAGACCCAGTACTTC.

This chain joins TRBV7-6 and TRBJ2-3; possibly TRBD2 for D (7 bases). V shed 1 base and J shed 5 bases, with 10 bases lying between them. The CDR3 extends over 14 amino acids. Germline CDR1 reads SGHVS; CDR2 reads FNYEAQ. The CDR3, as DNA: TGTGCCAGCAGCTTAGTGGGGGGGCAAGATACGCAGTATTTT. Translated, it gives CASSLVGGQDTQYF.

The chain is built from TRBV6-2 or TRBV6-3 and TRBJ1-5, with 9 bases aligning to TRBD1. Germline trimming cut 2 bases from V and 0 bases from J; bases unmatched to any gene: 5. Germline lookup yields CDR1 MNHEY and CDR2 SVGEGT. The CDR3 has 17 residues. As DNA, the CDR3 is TGTGCCAGCAGTTACATGACAGGGGGTAATAGCAATCAGCCCCAGCATTTT. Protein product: CASSYMTGGNSNQPQHF.

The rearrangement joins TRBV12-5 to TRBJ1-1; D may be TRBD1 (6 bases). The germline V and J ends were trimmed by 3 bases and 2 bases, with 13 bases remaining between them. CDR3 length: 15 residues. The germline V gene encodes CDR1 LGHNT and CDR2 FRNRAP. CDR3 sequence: CASGFDGGVNTEAFF. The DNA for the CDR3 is TGTGCTAGTGGTTTTGATGGGGGCGTAAACACTGAAGCTTTCTTT.

CDR3 sequence: CASARLGEQPQHF. CDR3 nucleotide sequence: TGTGCTAGTGCCCGACTCGGGGAGCAGCCCCAGCATTTT. The chain is built from TRBV12-5 and TRBJ1-5; D not resolved. The CDR3 contains 13 residues. The V gene's germline CDR1 is LGHNT and CDR2 FRNRAP. The V and J ends lost 7 bases and 7 bases respectively, with 14 bases between them. Full variable domain (rest looked up from reference TRBV12-5 and TRBJ1-5): DARVTQTPRHKVTEMGQEVTMRCQPILGHNTVFWYRQTMMQGLELLAYFRNRAPLDDSGMPKDRFSAEMPDATLATLKIQPSEPRDSAVYFCASARLGEQPQHFGDGTRLSIL.

The CDR3 is CSVELTGKNTEAFF. The CDR3 DNA follows: TGCAGCGTTGAGCTGACAGGAAAGAACACTGAAGCTTTCTTT. V and J are TRBV29-1 and TRBJ1-1, with a weak D call TRBD1 (6 bases). The V end lost 3 bases, the J end lost 1 base, and 12 bases lay between the germline ends. Germline CDR1 reads SQVTM; CDR2 reads ANQGSEA. CDR3 length: 14 amino acids.

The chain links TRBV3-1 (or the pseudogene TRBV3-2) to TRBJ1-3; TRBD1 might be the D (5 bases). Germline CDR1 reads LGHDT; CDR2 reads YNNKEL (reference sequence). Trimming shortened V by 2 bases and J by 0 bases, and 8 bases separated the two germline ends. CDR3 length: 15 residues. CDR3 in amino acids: CASSQMGGSGNTIYF. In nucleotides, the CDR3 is TGTGCCAGCAGCCAAATGGGGGGCTCTGGAAACACCATATATTTT.